A selection of T cell receptor beta chains follows, all from one sample in a study of T cells after yellow fever vaccination. TCRdb recomputed calls from the 5' RACE reads with MiXCR, one row per CDR3 protein. The sample records 300,000 to 450,000 distinct CDR3 sequences, 7% to 9% being singletons. The sample in question was PBMCs, obtained roughly 47 days after the first yellow fever vaccination. All receptors derive from a man aged 18 to 35 who received the YFV17D yellow fever vaccine. Both conserved end residues are part of each CDR3. A D gene is named only where the DNA matches it firmly. Clone size is not always given. Where it is, it says once, few, many or a class for expanded clones.

v_call	j_call	clone_size	d_call	cdr3_length	cdr3_aa	cdr3_nt
TRBV12-3/TRBV12-4	TRBJ1-5	NA	TRBD1	15	CASSFGTGGCQPQHF	TGTGCCAGCAGTTTCGGGACAGGGGGCTGTCAGCCCCAGCATTTT
TRBV6-1	TRBJ2-3	many	NA	15	CASSGVTGSTDTQYF	TGTGCCAGCAGTGGGGTGACTGGGAGCACAGATACGCAGTATTTT
TRBV7-2	TRBJ2-1	many	NA	12	CASSLDRPEQFF	TGTGCCAGCAGCTTAGATCGGCCAGAGCAGTTCTTC
TRBV5-1	TRBJ2-3	many	TRBD2	17	CASSLEGTSGGADTQYF	TGCGCCAGCAGCTTGGAGGGGACTAGCGGGGGCGCAGATACGCAGTATTTT
TRBV4-1	TRBJ1-2	NA	TRBD1	15	CASSRYDRDLNGYTF	TGCGCCAGCAGCCGCTACGACAGGGACCTCAATGGCTACACCTTC
TRBV11-2	TRBJ2-2	few	NA	15	CASSFEARGAGSCFF	NA
TRBV11-2	TRBJ2-3	few	NA	14	CASSRHASTDTQYF	TGTGCCAGCAGCCGCCATGCTAGCACAGATACGCAGTATTTT
TRBV29-1	TRBJ2-5	NA	NA	13	CSVSLGHSETQYF	TGCAGCGTTTCTTTGGGGCACTCAGAGACCCAGTACTTC
TRBV5-6	TRBJ2-5	few	NA	12	CASRITGGSQYF	TGTGCCAGCAGGATCACCGGGGGTTCCCAGTACTTC
TRBV12-3/TRBV12-4	TRBJ1-3	NA	NA	12	CASSLLGNTIYF	TGTGCCAGCAGTTTACTGGGAAACACCATATATTTT
TRBV5-6	TRBJ2-2	many	NA	14	CASSPTGYTGELFF	TGTGCCAGCAGCCCAACAGGGTACACCGGGGAGCTGTTTTTT
TRBV12-3/TRBV12-4	TRBJ2-3	NA	NA	14	CASSATGRPVMQYF	TGTGCCAGCAGTGCCACGGGTAGGCCAGTTATGCAGTATTTT
TRBV7-2	TRBJ2-1	few	NA	14	CASSLQKAANEQFF	TGTGCCAGCAGCTTACAGAAGGCGGCCAATGAGCAGTTCTTC
TRBV18	TRBJ1-6	few	NA	18	CASSPQGMGSSYNSPLHF	TGTGCCAGCTCACCCCAGGGAATGGGGAGCTCCTATAATTCACCCCTCCACTTT
TRBV7-2	TRBJ2-1	NA	NA	13	CASYRPGSDEQFF	TGTGCCAGCTACAGGCCAGGGTCCGATGAGCAGTTCTTC
TRBV28	TRBJ2-6	many	NA	16	CASTPVEGTGANVLTF	TGTGCCAGCACCCCCGTGGAGGGAACCGGGGCCAACGTCCTGACTTTC
TRBV11-3	TRBJ2-7	NA	NA	16	CASSKYSKRLCYEQYF	TGTGCCAGCAGCAAGTACAGCAAGCGCTTGTGCTACGAGCAGTACTTC
TRBV5-1	TRBJ1-2	few	TRBD1	13	CASTGTEDYGYTF	TGCGCCAGTACCGGGACAGAAGACTATGGCTACACCTTC
TRBV4-1	TRBJ2-1	NA	NA	14	CASSPVGHYNEQFF	TGCGCCAGCAGCCCGGTGGGACACTACAATGAGCAGTTCTTC
TRBV7-9	TRBJ1-6	few	NA	13	CASSFTTQGPLHF	TGTGCCAGCAGCTTCACCACCCAGGGCCCCCTCCACTTT
TRBV5-1	TRBJ2-2	few	NA	12	CASSFSAGELFF	TGCGCCAGCAGCTTTAGCGCCGGGGAGCTGTTTTTT
TRBV7-2	TRBJ2-1	many	NA	17	CASSVRGRGEPYNEQFF	TGTGCCAGCAGCGTCAGGGGACGGGGGGAACCCTACAATGAGCAGTTCTTC
TRBV3-1	TRBJ1-1	NA	TRBD1	14	CASRQAGGGTEAFF	TGTGCCAGCCGACAGGCAGGGGGCGGCACTGAAGCTTTCTTT
TRBV12-3/TRBV12-4	TRBJ1-4	NA	NA	14	CASSLGGASRKLFF	TGTGCCAGCAGTTTGGGGGGCGCTTCCCGAAAACTGTTTTTT
TRBV2	TRBJ2-5	few	NA	12	CASNGLGETQYF	TGTGCCAGCAACGGGTTAGGGGAGACCCAGTACTTC
TRBV12-3/TRBV12-4	TRBJ2-7	few	TRBD1	14	CASSNRDRAYEQYF	TGTGCCAGCAGTAACCGGGACAGGGCTTACGAGCAGTACTTC
TRBV19	TRBJ2-1	few	TRBD1	15	CASRQGANSYNEQFF	TGTGCCAGTAGACAGGGGGCGAACTCCTACAATGAGCAGTTCTTC
TRBV15	TRBJ1-6	few	TRBD1	14	CATSRWTGGSPLHF	TGTGCCACCAGCAGGTGGACAGGGGGCTCACCCCTCCACTTT
TRBV30	TRBJ1-4	NA	TRBD1	16	CAWTPRPGQRNEKLFF	TGTGCCTGGACTCCTCGTCCGGGACAGAGGAATGAAAAACTGTTTTTT
TRBV6-1	TRBJ2-2	many	TRBD2	15	CASSNAGGATGELFF	TGTGCCAGCAGCAACGCGGGGGGGGCCACCGGGGAGCTGTTTTTT
TRBV15	TRBJ1-6	NA	TRBD1	14	CATSGDRVDSPLHF	TGTGCCACCAGCGGCGACAGGGTTGATTCACCCCTCCACTTT
TRBV20-1	TRBJ2-3	NA	NA	13	CSARGAVEDTQYF	TGCAGTGCTAGGGGAGCGGTTGAAGATACGCAGTATTTT
TRBV2	TRBJ2-1	NA	TRBD2	17	CASRNRLAGLEHNEQFF	TGTGCCAGCAGGAACCGACTAGCGGGGCTCGAGCACAATGAGCAGTTCTTC
TRBV7-2	TRBJ1-5	NA	TRBD1	15	CASSVSTGSNQPQHF	TGTGCCAGCAGCGTATCGACAGGGAGCAATCAGCCCCAGCATTTT
TRBV12-3/TRBV12-4	TRBJ2-6	few	NA	16	CASSLYRGTGANVLTF	TGTGCCAGCAGTTTATATCGGGGAACTGGGGCCAACGTCCTGACTTTC
TRBV12-3/TRBV12-4	TRBJ1-2	NA	NA	15	CASSTRTAYNYGYTF	TGTGCCAGCAGTACGCGGACAGCCTACAACTATGGCTACACCTTC
TRBV7-2	TRBJ2-1	many	NA	12	CASSPDWDEQFF	TGTGCCAGCAGCCCGGACTGGGATGAGCAGTTCTTC
TRBV7-2	TRBJ2-1	NA	NA	13	CASSRGQRMEQFF	TGTGCCAGCAGCCGGGGGCAGAGAATGGAGCAGTTCTTC
TRBV14	TRBJ2-2	few	NA	14	CASSQQHPGQGLFF	TGTGCCAGCAGCCAACAACACCCAGGCCAAGGGCTGTTTTTT
TRBV7-9	TRBJ2-3	few	NA	16	CASSLRSSTNTDTQYF	TGTGCCAGCAGCTTAAGAAGCTCGACCAATACAGATACGCAGTATTTT
TRBV11-2	TRBJ2-7	NA	TRBD2	18	CASSLRGLAGVSTGEQYF	TGTGCCAGCAGCTTACGGGGACTAGCGGGGGTCTCGACGGGCGAGCAGTACTTC
TRBV5-4	TRBJ2-6	few	NA	18	CASTFTGDLSSGANVLTF	TGTGCCAGCACCTTCACGGGGGATCTGAGCTCTGGGGCCAACGTCCTGACTTTC
TRBV5-6	TRBJ2-7	NA	NA	12	CASSSPGNEQYF	TGTGCCAGCAGCTCCCCAGGGAACGAGCAGTACTTC
TRBV5-4	TRBJ1-6	NA	TRBD1	15	CASSSSGTVVSPLHF	TGTGCCAGCAGCTCCTCCGGGACAGTGGTTTCACCCCTCCACTTT
TRBV4-3	TRBJ2-2	NA	NA	16	CASSQAWIKRSGELFF	TGCGCCAGCAGCCAAGCTTGGATCAAGAGATCAGGGGAGCTGTTTTTT
TRBV5-1	TRBJ2-3	many	TRBD1	15	CASSLRTGPADTQYF	TGCGCCAGCAGCCTTCGGACAGGGCCGGCAGATACGCAGTATTTT
TRBV5-1	TRBJ1-6	NA	NA	14	CASSPRTMESPLHF	TGCGCCAGCAGCCCCCGGACGATGGAATCACCCCTCCACTTT
TRBV20-1	TRBJ2-1	NA	NA	14	CSALVGLTGNEQFF	TGCAGTGCTTTAGTTGGTCTGACAGGCAATGAGCAGTTCTTC
TRBV7-3	TRBJ2-3	NA	TRBD2	18	CARSRDWASGGATDTQYF	TGTGCCCGCAGTCGCGACTGGGCTAGCGGGGGGGCTACAGATACGCAGTATTTT
TRBV5-1	TRBJ2-1	few	NA	13	CASSLDGINEQFF	TGCGCCAGCAGCTTGGACGGGATCAATGAGCAGTTCTTC
TRBV20-1	TRBJ2-7	NA	TRBD2	13	CSASGTSFYEQYF	TGCAGTGCTTCCGGGACTAGCTTTTACGAGCAGTACTTC
TRBV5-4	TRBJ2-3	NA	NA	15	CASSLDGGDLGTQYF	TGTGCCAGCAGCTTGGATGGCGGGGATCTCGGTACGCAGTATTTT
TRBV20-1	TRBJ2-1	many	TRBD2	16	CSALSIAGALLNEQFF	TGCAGTGCGCTTTCAATAGCGGGGGCCTTATTAAATGAGCAGTTCTTC
TRBV5-1	TRBJ1-1	many	NA	13	CASRDRLNTEAFF	TGCGCCAGCAGGGACAGACTGAACACTGAAGCTTTCTTT